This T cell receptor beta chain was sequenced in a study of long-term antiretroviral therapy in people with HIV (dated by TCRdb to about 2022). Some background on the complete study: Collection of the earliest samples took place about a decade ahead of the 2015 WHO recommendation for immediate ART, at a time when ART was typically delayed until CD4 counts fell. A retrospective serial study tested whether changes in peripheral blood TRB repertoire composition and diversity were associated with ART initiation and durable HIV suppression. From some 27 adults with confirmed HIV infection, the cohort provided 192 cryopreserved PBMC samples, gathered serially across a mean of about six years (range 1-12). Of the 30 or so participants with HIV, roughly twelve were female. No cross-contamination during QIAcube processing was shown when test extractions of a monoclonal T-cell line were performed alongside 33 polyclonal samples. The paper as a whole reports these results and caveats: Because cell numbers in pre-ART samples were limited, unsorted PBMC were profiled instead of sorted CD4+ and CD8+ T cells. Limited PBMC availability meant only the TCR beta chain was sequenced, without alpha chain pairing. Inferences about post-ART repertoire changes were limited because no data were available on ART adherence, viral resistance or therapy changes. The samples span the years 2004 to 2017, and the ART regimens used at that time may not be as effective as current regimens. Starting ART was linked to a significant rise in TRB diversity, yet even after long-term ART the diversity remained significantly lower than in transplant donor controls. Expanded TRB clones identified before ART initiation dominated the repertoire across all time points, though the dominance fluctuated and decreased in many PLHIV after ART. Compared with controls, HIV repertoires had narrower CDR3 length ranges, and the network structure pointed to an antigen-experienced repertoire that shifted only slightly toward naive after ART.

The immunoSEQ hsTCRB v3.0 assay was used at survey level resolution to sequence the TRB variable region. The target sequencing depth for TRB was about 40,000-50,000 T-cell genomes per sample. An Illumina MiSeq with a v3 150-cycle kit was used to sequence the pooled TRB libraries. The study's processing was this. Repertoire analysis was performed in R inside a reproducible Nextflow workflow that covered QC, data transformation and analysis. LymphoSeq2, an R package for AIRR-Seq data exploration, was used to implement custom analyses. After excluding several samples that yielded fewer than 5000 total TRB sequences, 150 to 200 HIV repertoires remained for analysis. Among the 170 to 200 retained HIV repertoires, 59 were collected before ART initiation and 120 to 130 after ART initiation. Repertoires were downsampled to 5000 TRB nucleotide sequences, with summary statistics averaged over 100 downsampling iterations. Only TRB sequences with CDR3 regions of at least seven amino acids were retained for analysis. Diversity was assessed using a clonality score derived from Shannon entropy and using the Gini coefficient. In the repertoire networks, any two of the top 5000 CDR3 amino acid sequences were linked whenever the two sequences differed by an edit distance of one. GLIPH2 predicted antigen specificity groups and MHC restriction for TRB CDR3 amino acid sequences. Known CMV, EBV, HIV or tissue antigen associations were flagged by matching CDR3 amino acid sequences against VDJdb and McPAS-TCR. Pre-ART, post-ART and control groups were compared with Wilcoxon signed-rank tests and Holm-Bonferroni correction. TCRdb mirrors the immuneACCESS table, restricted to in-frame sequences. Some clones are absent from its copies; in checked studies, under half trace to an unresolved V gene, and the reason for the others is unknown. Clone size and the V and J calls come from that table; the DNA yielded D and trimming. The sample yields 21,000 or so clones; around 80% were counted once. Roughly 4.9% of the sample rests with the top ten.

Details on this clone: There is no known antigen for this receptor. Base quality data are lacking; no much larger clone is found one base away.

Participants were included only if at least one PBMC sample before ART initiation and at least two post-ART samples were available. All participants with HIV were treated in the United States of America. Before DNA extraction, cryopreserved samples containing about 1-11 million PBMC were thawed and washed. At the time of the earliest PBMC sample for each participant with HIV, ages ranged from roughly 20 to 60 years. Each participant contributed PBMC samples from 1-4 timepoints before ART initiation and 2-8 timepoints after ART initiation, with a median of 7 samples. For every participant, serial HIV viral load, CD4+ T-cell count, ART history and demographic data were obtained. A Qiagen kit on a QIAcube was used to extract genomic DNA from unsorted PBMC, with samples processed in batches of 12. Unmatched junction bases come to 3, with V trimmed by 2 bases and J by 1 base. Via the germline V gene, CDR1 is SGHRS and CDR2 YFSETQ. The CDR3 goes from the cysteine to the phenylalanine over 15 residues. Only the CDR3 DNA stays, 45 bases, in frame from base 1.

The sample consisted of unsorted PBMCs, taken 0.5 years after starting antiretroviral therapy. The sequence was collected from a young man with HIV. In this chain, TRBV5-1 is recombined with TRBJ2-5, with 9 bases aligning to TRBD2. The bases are TGCGCCAGCAGCTTTAGCGGGGGACCCCAAGAGACCCAGTACTTC. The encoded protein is CASSFSGGPQETQYF.